This T cell receptor (beta chain) is from a study of T-cell reconstitution after alpha-beta-depleted transplantation in children. Unique molecular identifiers were built into the TCRbeta library. TCRdb analysed the PCR reads with MiXCR anew, one entry per CDR3 protein. The sample gives hundreds of thousands of distinct CDR3 sequences, approximately 13% of which show up once; 2% to 2.5% is in the top ten. This clonotype was counted at least ten times. Antigen: not known. Study outcomes and limitations: The study reportedly traced alpha-beta T cells about two months after transplant to several hundred expanded graft clones. T-cell counts and diversity were attributed mostly to newly produced T cells one year after transplant.

Here the sequenced sample was PBMCs, mostly from graft donor cells, taken 360 days after TCRalphabeta/CD19-depleted stem cell transplant. The receptor was isolated from a male patient under 18 who had a stem cell transplant for acute myeloid leukemia, so the T cells may come from the graft donor.

This CDR3 is CSARFGGRGTYNEQFF. CDR3 in DNA: TGCAGTGCTAGATTCGGCGGGAGGGGAACCTACAATGAGCAGTTCTTC. The V gene is TRBV20-1, the J gene TRBJ2-1; 9 nucleotides align to TRBD2. Trimming cost V 2 bases and J 2 bases; bases outside gene matches: 7. Germline assignment: CDR1 DFQATT and CDR2 SNEGSKA (reference sequence). The CDR3 sequence is 16 residues long.